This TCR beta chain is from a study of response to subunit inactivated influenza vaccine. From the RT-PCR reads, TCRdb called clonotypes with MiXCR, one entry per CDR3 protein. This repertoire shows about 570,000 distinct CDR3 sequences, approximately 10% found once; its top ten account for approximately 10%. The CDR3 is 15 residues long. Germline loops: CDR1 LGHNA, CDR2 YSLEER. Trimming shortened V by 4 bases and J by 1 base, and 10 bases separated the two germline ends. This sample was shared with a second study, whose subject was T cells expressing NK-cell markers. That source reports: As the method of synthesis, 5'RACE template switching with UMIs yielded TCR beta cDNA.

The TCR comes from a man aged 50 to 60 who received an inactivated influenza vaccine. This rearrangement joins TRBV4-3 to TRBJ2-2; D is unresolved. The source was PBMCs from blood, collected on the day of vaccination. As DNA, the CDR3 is TGCGCCAGCAGCCTGGATTATTTGAACACCGGGGAGCTGTTTTTT. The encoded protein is CASSLDYLNTGELFF.